This T cell receptor (beta chain) was retrieved from a study of read filtering for tumor transcriptome and immune sequencing. Looking at the study overall: Patients were approximately 18 male and about 15 female, mean age 65.9 years, range roughly 47 to 80. RNA-seq yielded only roughly 75 to 1273 TCR reads, IR-seq about 3.5 to 10.27 million.

Molecular barcoded adaptors covering alpha/delta and beta/gamma chains were used on approximately 440 ng RNA. TCRdb re-called the reads through MiXCR, storing one row per CDR3 protein. Of some 120,000 distinct CDR3 sequences listed, over 10% are singletons. Trimming removed 2 bases from V and 9 bases from J, with 8 bases in between. CDR3 size: 12 residues. The germline gives CDR1 MDHEN, CDR2 SYDVKM. The study's findings and limits: Even smaller IR-seq throughput identified most shared clonotypes.

In this sample, this clonotype turned up many times. Its matching antigen is unknown. This chain uses TRBV28 with TRBJ2-1, with a tentative D call TRBD2 (6 bases). Sample: a population of CD138-negative cells sorted from bone marrow. This receptor was obtained from a donor aged 40 or older with multiple myeloma. CDR3 sequence (DNA): TGTGCCAGCAGTTTACGAGCGGGTGAGCAGTTCTTC. The encoded protein is CASSLRAGEQFF. The full variable domain, rest sourced from reference TRBV28 and TRBJ2-1, is DVKVTQSSRYLVKRTGEKVFLECVQDMDHENMFWYRQDPGLGLRLIYFSYDVKMKEKGDIPEGYSVSREKKERFSLILESASTNQTSMYLCASSLRAGEQFFGPGTRLTVL.